These 31 T cell receptor beta chains were sequenced from one sample in a study of HIV-infected patients and healthy controls. cDNA was made from about 500 ng RNA using alpha and beta constant primers. Using multiplexing indices, alpha and beta chain libraries were generated apart by chain-specific third strand synthesis. TCRdb called the 5' RACE reads again in MiXCR, with one record for every CDR3 protein. This table holds around 18,000 distinct CDR3 sequences, around 10% found once. All unsorted peripheral T cells were captured because whole blood was used without fractionation. Sequenced: blood. All receptors come from an adult in good health.

The chain employs TRBV6-2 or TRBV6-3 and TRBJ2-7; tentatively, D is TRBD1 or TRBD2 (5 bases each). The CDR3 runs 13 residues. Germline V gene data show CDR1 as MNHEY and CDR2 as SVGEGT. V shed 6 bases and J shed 1 base, with 10 bases lying between them. CDR3 bases: TGTGCCAGCAGGGAGGACACTTCCTACGAGCAGTACTTC. The encoded protein is CASREDTSYEQYF.

The V and J genes are TRBV2 and TRBJ2-2, with TRBD2 matching 13 bases. CDR3 length: 16 amino acids. CDR1 SNHLY and CDR2 FYNNEI come from the germline V gene. V lost 6 bases to trimming and J lost 3 bases; unmatched junction nucleotides: 4. The CDR3 DNA is TGTGCCAGCAGAAAGGGACTAGCGGGATACACCGGGGAGCTGTTTTTT. Amino acids: CASRKGLAGYTGELFF.

In this sample, this clonotype turned up many times. The genes are TRBV27 and TRBJ2-7; 7 positions agree with TRBD1. Germline V CDR1 and CDR2: MNHEY, SMNVEV (reference sequence). The CDR3 covers 14 residues. The junction had 12 bases not matched to a gene; V was cut back by 6 bases and J by 7 bases. Here the CDR3 DNA reads TGTGCCAGCAGCCTACAGGGGACCCTAAGTGAGCAGTACTTC. It specifies CASSLQGTLSEQYF.

This clonotype has a count of ten or more. The chain uses TRBV6-1 and TRBJ2-7, with unresolved D. The CDR3 is made up of 15 amino acids. Trimming removed 0 bases at V and 2 bases at J, with 11 bases between. The germline V gene encodes CDR1 MNHNS and CDR2 SASEGT. DNA for the CDR3: TGTGCCAGCAGTGAAGCGGGATTACTCACCTACGAGCAGTACTTC. This codes for CASSEAGLLTYEQYF.

Ten or more counts support this clonotype. This chain links TRBV4-1 with TRBJ1-5; D is possibly TRBD1 (6 bases). V lost 1 base and J lost 4, with 11 bases in between. The V gene's germline CDR1 is MGHRA and CDR2 YSYEKL. CDR3 length: 15 amino acids. This CDR3 is CASSQGGGRNQPQHF. The CDR3 bases are TGCGCCAGCAGCCAAGGCGGGGGCCGAAATCAGCCCCAGCATTTT.

By sample share, this clonotype is medium-sized. The rearrangement joins TRBV7-2 to TRBJ2-3; TRBD1 might be the D (6 bases). The CDR3 is 16 residues long. CDR1 and CDR2 from the germline V gene are SGHTA and FQGNSA. Trimming left V 4 bases short and J 2 bases short, with 16 bases between. The CDR3 nucleotides read TGTGCCAGCAGCTCGCAGGGGACCTATCCCACAGATACGCAGTATTTT. Its translation: CASSSQGTYPTDTQYF.

V gene TRBV21-1 combines with J gene TRBJ2-2. TRBV21-1 constitutes a pseudogene. The CDR3 has 13 amino acids. This CDR3 reads CASSIYYTGELFF. In DNA, the CDR3 is TGTGCCAGCAGCATCTACTACACCGGGGAGCTGTTTTTT.

The genes are TRBV19 and TRBJ2-5; D perhaps matches TRBD1 (6 bases). In germline, CDR1 is LNHDA, CDR2 SQIVND (reference sequence). The V gene lost 3 bases and the J gene lost 1 base, with 6 bases spanning the gap. The CDR3 totals 13 residues. CDR3 amino acids: CASSMDSQETQYF. The CDR3 DNA reads as TGTGCCAGTAGTATGGACAGCCAAGAGACCCAGTACTTC.

The chain links TRBV29-1 to TRBJ1-5; TRBD1 might be the D (5 bases). The germline V gene encodes CDR1 SQVTM and CDR2 ANQGSEA. Trimming shortened V by 3 bases and J by 0 bases, and 6 bases separated the two germline ends. This CDR3 spans 13 amino acids. The CDR3 loop reads CSVETDSNQPQHF. In DNA form, the CDR3 reads TGCAGCGTTGAGACAGATAGCAATCAGCCCCAGCATTTT.

This clonotype was recorded a few times. A read error may produce the germline difference seen at one junction end. This chain uses TRBV12-3 or TRBV12-4 with TRBJ2-1, with 10 positions matching TRBD2. This CDR3 comprises 15 residues. CDR3 bases: TGTACCAGCAGTGCAGCGGGAGGGGGGCGGGATGAGCAGTTCTTC. Protein sequence: CTSSAAGGGRDEQFF.

This clonotype was seen many times. The chain employs TRBV10-2 and TRBJ2-5; a weak D match, TRBD2 (5 bases). This CDR3 contains 14 residues. Trimming cost V 7 bases and J 1 base, with 13 bases left between them. The germline gives CDR1 WSHSY, CDR2 SAAADI. The CDR3: CASTPPGSQETQYF. The CDR3 DNA is TGCGCCAGCACCCCTCCGGGGTCCCAAGAGACCCAGTACTTC.

This clonotype turned up a few times. Here the CDR3 DNA reads TGTGCCAGCAGCCTAGAGGGGACAGGCTACACCGGGGAGCTGTTTTTT. Protein product: CASSLEGTGYTGELFF. V gene TRBV9 combines with J gene TRBJ2-2, with 8 bases matching TRBD1. Germline CDR1 reads SGDLS; CDR2 reads YYNGEE. The CDR3 has 16 residues. V lost 4 bases, J lost 3 bases, and 8 bases stayed unmatched.

This clonotype came up many times. The J gene is TRBJ2-1, the V gene TRBV7-2; D assignment may be TRBD1 or TRBD2 (5 bases each). V was clipped by 1 base and J by 3 bases, with 19 bases between them. The CDR3 consists of 18 residues. CDR1 and CDR2 (germline): SGHTA, FQGNSA. The CDR3 sequence is CASSLGVPGPRNYNEQFF. The DNA for the CDR3 is TGTGCCAGCAGCTTAGGGGTTCCGGGACCCAGGAACTACAATGAGCAGTTCTTC.

This clonotype is termed medium-sized. The V call is TRBV3-1, the J call TRBJ2-7; no reliable D call. V was trimmed by 1 base and J by 5 bases, leaving 3 bases between them. The CDR3 has 11 residues. The germline V gene has CDR1 LGHDT and CDR2 YNNKEL (reference sequence). In nucleotides, the CDR3 is TGTGCCAGCAGCCAAGGGAACGAGCAGTACTTC. This translates into CASSQGNEQYF.

This clonotype appeared many times. The J gene is TRBJ2-7, the V gene TRBV6-1, with TRBD2 identical over 11 bases. Per germline, CDR1 MNHNS and CDR2 SASEGT. The CDR3 has 16 residues. With V trimmed by 4 bases and J by 0 bases, 5 bases remained unmatched. The CDR3 here is CASSAGLADSSYEQYF. CDR3 nucleotides: TGTGCCAGCAGTGCGGGACTAGCGGATTCCTCCTACGAGCAGTACTTC.

This clonotype was counted only a few times. The chain recombines TRBV19 with TRBJ2-7, with 14 bases matching TRBD2. V gave up 2 bases and J gave up 3 bases; unmatched junction bases: 15. The CDR3 sequence is 20 residues long. CDR1 LNHDA and CDR2 SQIVND come from the germline V gene (reference sequence). The CDR3 DNA follows: TGTGCCAGTAGTATAAGAGATGCGGGACTAGCGGGAGCGGGCAACTACGAGCAGTACTTC. Its protein is CASSIRDAGLAGAGNYEQYF.

This clonotype appeared many times. J is TRBJ2-3 and V is TRBV12-3 or TRBV12-4, with 7 bases aligning to TRBD1. The trim removed 5 bases at V and 2 bases at J, leaving 4 bases unmatched. CDR3 length: 14 amino acids. Here the CDR3 reads CASSLGGITDTQYF. CDR3 bases: TGTGCCAGCAGTCTAGGGGGCATCACAGATACGCAGTATTTT.

V and J are TRBV5-6 and TRBJ2-1, with a possible D match to TRBD2 (7 bases). V lost 0 bases, J lost 6 bases, and 19 bases lay in between. Germline loops: CDR1 SGHDT, CDR2 YYEEEE. This CDR3 has 17 amino acids. The CDR3 is CASSLALTAGHPNEQFF. DNA for the CDR3: TGTGCCAGCAGCTTGGCCCTAACAGCGGGACACCCCAATGAGCAGTTCTTC.

The genes are TRBV5-1 and TRBJ1-6; D ambiguous. From germline, CDR1 is SGHRS and CDR2 YFSETQ. V lost 5 bases, J lost 8 bases, and 11 bases lay in between. This CDR3 region has 13 residues. The CDR3 spells CASRGPEDSPLHF. The CDR3 region has the DNA TGCGCCAGCAGGGGCCCTGAAGATTCACCCCTCCACTTT.

This clonotype was found many times. V is TRBV6-5 and J is TRBJ2-5, with 8 bases aligning to TRBD1. J was trimmed by 3 bases and V by 6 bases; bases with no gene match: 3. This CDR3 has 13 amino acids. Germline V CDR1 and CDR2: MNHEY, SVGAGI. CDR3 DNA: TGTGCCAGCAGGCACAGGGGGAAAGAGACCCAGTACTTC. Translated, it gives CASRHRGKETQYF.

In its sample, this clonotype was seen many times. The rearrangement joins TRBV2 to TRBJ2-7, with 9 positions matching TRBD2. This CDR3 has 18 residues. Trimming removed 0 bases from V and 3 bases from J; junction bases left unmatched: 12. CDR1 and CDR2 from the germline V gene are SNHLY and FYNNEI. CDR3 region: CASSEARTAGGASYEQYF. CDR3 nucleotide sequence: TGTGCCAGCAGTGAAGCGCGAACAGCGGGAGGTGCAAGCTACGAGCAGTACTTC. The whole variable domain, remainder taken from reference TRBV2 and TRBJ2-7, is EPEVTQTPSHQVTQMGQEVILRCVPISNHLYFYWYRQILGQKVEFLVSFYNNEISEKSEIFDDQFSVERPDGSNFTLKIRSTKLEDSAMYFCASSEARTAGGASYEQYFGPGTRLTVT.

This clonotype was counted ten times or more. The V call is TRBV28, the J call TRBJ2-7; D gene unclear. The V end was cut by 6 bases, the J end by 6 bases, with 12 bases between. CDR1 and CDR2 from the germline V gene are MDHEN and SYDVKM. The CDR3 loop spans 12 amino acids. CDR3 protein: CASSSGWREQYF. The DNA for the CDR3 is TGTGCCAGCAGCTCCGGGTGGCGCGAGCAGTACTTC.

This clonotype came up a few times. This chain joins TRBV7-6 and TRBJ2-5; D assignment may be TRBD1 or TRBD2 (5 bases each). This CDR3 has 15 amino acids. V gave up 7 bases and J gave up 2 bases, with 17 bases separating them. Germline V gene sequence: CDR1 SGHVS, CDR2 FNYEAQ. The CDR3 loop reads CASTSSRGTQETQYF. In DNA form, the CDR3 reads TGTGCCAGCACTTCTAGCCGGGGCACTCAAGAGACCCAGTACTTC. Full variable domain (missing parts from reference TRBV7-6 and TRBJ2-5): GAGVSQSPRYKVTKRGQDVALRCDPISGHVSLYWYRQALGQGPEFLTYFNYEAQQDKSGLPNDRFSAERPEGSISTLTIQRTEQRDSAMYRCASTSSRGTQETQYFGPGTRLLVL.

This chain connects TRBV5-1 to TRBJ2-6, with D perhaps matching TRBD1 (6 bases). Trimming pared 0 bases from V and 0 bases from J, leaving 13 bases between. The germline gives CDR1 SGHRS, CDR2 YFSETQ. CDR3 length: 18 residues. CDR3 DNA: TGCGCCAGCAGCTTGGCCCCGGGACAAACCTCTGGGGCCAACGTCCTGACTTTC. This gives the protein CASSLAPGQTSGANVLTF.

This clonotype was seen a handful of times. V and J are TRBV5-1 and TRBJ1-2, with D hard to call. Germline V gives CDR1 SGHRS, CDR2 YFSETQ. V dropped 1 base and J dropped 4 bases, with 17 bases sitting between them. This CDR3 has 16 residues. As DNA, the CDR3 is TGCGCCAGCAGCTTGTTGTCGAGCCCTGGGAGCTATGGCTACACCTTC. Its translation is CASSLLSSPGSYGYTF.

The sample holds many counts of this clonotype. CDR3 DNA: TGTGCCAGTACCCTACATCGTGTGGGGGGCACAGATACGCAGTATTTT. Amino acid sequence: CASTLHRVGGTDTQYF. J is TRBJ2-3 and V is TRBV19; D tentatively reads TRBD1 or TRBD2 (5 bases each). The CDR3 totals 16 residues. V lost 7 bases and J lost 1, with 18 bases in between. Germline V gene sequence: CDR1 LNHDA, CDR2 SQIVND (reference sequence).

In its sample, this clonotype was seen many times. This chain uses TRBV30 with TRBJ2-5; a possible D gene is TRBD1 (6 bases). CDR3 size: 13 residues. From germline, CDR1 is GTSNPN and CDR2 SVGIG (reference sequence). Trimming removed 0 bases from V and 4 bases from J, with 9 bases in between. In DNA form, the CDR3 reads TGTGCCTGGAGTGTTGGCAGGGGAGAGACCCAGTACTTC. Encoded protein: CAWSVGRGETQYF. Using reference TRBV30 and TRBJ2-5 for the parts outside the CDR3, the full variable domain is SQTIHQWPATLVQPVGSPLSLECTVEGTSNPNLYWYRQAAGRGLQLLFYSVGIGQISSEVPQNLSASRPQDRQFILSSKKLLLSDSGFYLCAWSVGRGETQYFGPGTRLLVL.

The sample holds many counts of this clonotype. The chain is built from TRBV7-2 and TRBJ2-3; D is unclear. CDR3 length: 13 residues. Germline assignment: CDR1 SGHTA and CDR2 FQGNSA. V lost 5 bases and J lost 4, with 10 bases in between. CDR3 coding DNA: TGTGCCAGCAGCCCCGGGTCCTCAGATACGCAGTATTTT. Translating gives CASSPGSSDTQYF. Looking up the rest from reference TRBV7-2 and TRBJ2-3 gives the full variable domain: GAGVSQSPSNKVTEKGKDVELRCDPISGHTALYWYRQSLGQGLEFLIYFQGNSAPDKSGLPSDRFSAERTGGSVSTLTIQRTQQEDSAVYLCASSPGSSDTQYFGPGTRLTVL.

This clonotype was seen a few times. The DNA for the CDR3 is TGTGCCAGCAGCGTAGGAAGAACGATCAGCTCCTACAATGAGCAGTTCTTC. This sequence encodes CASSVGRTISSYNEQFF. The chain combines TRBV9 with TRBJ2-1; D is unclear. From germline, CDR1 is SGDLS and CDR2 YYNGEE. This CDR3 comprises 17 residues. V lost 0 bases, J lost 0 bases, and 13 bases lay in between. Full variable domain (outside the CDR3, taken from reference TRBV9 and TRBJ2-1): DSGVTQTPKHLITATGQRVTLRCSPRSGDLSVYWYQQSLDQGLQFLIQYYNGEERAKGNILERFSAQQFPDLHSELNLSSLELGDSALYFCASSVGRTISSYNEQFFGPGTRLTVL.

By share, this clonotype ranks as medium-sized (0.01 to 0.1%). The chain recombines TRBV20-1 with TRBJ2-7, with TRBD2 matching 11 bases. Germline CDR1 reads DFQATT; CDR2 reads SNEGSKA (reference sequence). V was pared by 1 base and J by 6 bases, with 5 bases of the junction left unmatched. This CDR3 spans 14 amino acids. The CDR3 is CSARVAGGRGEQYF. CDR3 in DNA: TGCAGTGCTAGAGTAGCGGGAGGGCGCGGCGAGCAGTACTTC.

V and J are TRBV7-8 and TRBJ1-6; TRBD1 aligns across 9 bases. V shed 4 bases and J 9 bases; nucleotides not matched to a gene: 4. CDR3 length equals 14 residues. Germline V gene lookup returns CDR1 SGHVS and CDR2 FQNEAQ. The DNA of the CDR3 is TGTGCCAGCAGCTCCTACAGGGGGCCTTCACCCCTCCACTTT. This sequence encodes CASSSYRGPSPLHF.